The TCR beta chain under discussion was sequenced for a study of blood T cell repertoires in COVID-19. On the study more broadly: Acute-phase and convalescent COVID-19 samples originated in the United States, Italy and Spain. The cDNA or gDNA used as material had been derived from T cells, B-cell-depleted T cells, or PBMCs.

This CDR3 comprises 14 residues. Germline CDR1 is MDHEN and CDR2 is SYDVKM. The V end was cut by 1 base, the J end by 0 bases, with 7 bases between. Authors' processing steps: Quantification of nucleated cells was approximated via reference gene primer amplification. Only in-frame clones appear in the TCRdb table, and some are missing; sequencing was by immunoSEQ multiplex PCR. V, J and clone size are those of that table, while D and trimming were read from the DNA. The data show about 89,000 clones, 60% to 85% seen once. This clonotype originated in a human donor in a cohort sampled during active COVID-19. The chain combines TRBV28 with TRBJ2-7, with D possibly matching TRBD2 (6 bases). The source material was peripheral blood. This chain's CDR3 is CASSLFGSSYEQYF. CDR3 sequence (DNA): TGTGCCAGCAGTTTATTCGGGAGCTCCTACGAGCAGTACTTC.